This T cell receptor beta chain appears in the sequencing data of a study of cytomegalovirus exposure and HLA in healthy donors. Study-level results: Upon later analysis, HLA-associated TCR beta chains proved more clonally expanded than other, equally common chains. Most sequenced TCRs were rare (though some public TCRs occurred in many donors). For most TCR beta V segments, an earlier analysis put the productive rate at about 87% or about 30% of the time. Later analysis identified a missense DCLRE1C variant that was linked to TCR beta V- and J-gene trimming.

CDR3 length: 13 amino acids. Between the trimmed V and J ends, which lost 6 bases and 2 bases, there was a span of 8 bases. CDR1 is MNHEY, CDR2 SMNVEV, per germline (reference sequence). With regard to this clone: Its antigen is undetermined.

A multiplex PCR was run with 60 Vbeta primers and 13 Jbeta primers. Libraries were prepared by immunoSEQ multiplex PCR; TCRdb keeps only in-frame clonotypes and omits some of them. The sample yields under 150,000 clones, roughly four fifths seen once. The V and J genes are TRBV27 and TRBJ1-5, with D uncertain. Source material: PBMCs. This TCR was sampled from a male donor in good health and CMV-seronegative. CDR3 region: CASSGLGNQPQHF. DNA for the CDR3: TGTGCCAGCAGCGGACTGGGCAATCAGCCCCAGCATTTT.